Listed here is a single T cell receptor beta chain. As yet, its antigen is unknown. Profiled with immunoSEQ multiplex PCR; TCRdb holds only in-frame clones, not every one. The table has 75,000 to 95,000 clones, approximately 92% seen once. The sample originates from a study of Tregs in tolerant kidney transplant recipients. The V and J ends lost 4 bases and 5 bases, in that order; junction bases with no gene match: 18. Per germline, CDR1 MNHEY and CDR2 SMNVEV (reference sequence). The CDR3 consists of 19 residues. Unstimulated regulatory T cells (CD4+CD25+CD127-), CD4+CD25- non-regulatory cells, CD4 and CD8 cells were FACS-sorted from thawed PBMCs. Whole-study findings and limits: Expanding Tregs on activated donor B cells appeared to best identify donor-specific TCRbeta clones.

The origin of this receptor is a human donor in good health. What was sequenced was CD8+ T cells from blood. This chain joins TRBV27 and TRBJ2-3; 10 bases are a match to TRBD2. CDR3 amino acids: CASSSVGILGLAARDTQYF. CDR3 DNA sequence: TGTGCCAGCAGTTCAGTGGGAATTTTAGGACTAGCGGCCCGAGATACGCAGTATTTT.